A single sample is the source of the 31 T cell receptor beta chains below, sequenced in a study of cytomegalovirus exposure and HLA in healthy donors listed by TCRdb under 2017. The library was obtained by the immunoSEQ multiplex PCR assay. TCRdb limited this immuneACCESS table to in-frame rearrangements with V and J called. A share of clones is missing; checked studies link under half to unresolved V genes, and the rest is unexplained. For this sample there are hundreds of thousands of clones; approximately 90% appear just once. Under 0.95% of the sample lies in the top ten. Sample: PBMCs. The receptor set was obtained from a woman aged 18 to 35 in good health and CMV-seronegative.

The chain is built from TRBV7-2 and TRBJ1-1; D is perhaps TRBD1 (5 bases). This CDR3 has 17 amino acids. V lost 2 bases and J lost 1, with 17 bases in between. Per germline, CDR1 SGHTA and CDR2 FQGNSA. The CDR3 sequence: CASSLRAAGRSNTEAFF. As DNA, the CDR3 is TGTGCCAGCAGCTTAAGGGCGGCAGGGCGGTCGAACACTGAAGCTTTCTTT.

The chain carries TRBV18 and TRBJ2-1; 11 positions match TRBD1. V dropped 6 bases and J dropped 8; count of bases not matched to a gene: 6. Germline loops: CDR1 KGHSH, CDR2 LQKENI. The CDR3 has 14 residues. The CDR3 reads CASSQDRGQDEQFF. Written as DNA, the CDR3 is TGTGCCAGCTCCCAGGACAGGGGGCAGGATGAGCAGTTCTTC.

The CDR3 loop reads CASSSRLAGGEQYF. The CDR3 DNA reads as TGTGCCAGCAGCTCCCGACTAGCGGGGGGCGAGCAGTACTTC. The genes are TRBV7-6 and TRBJ2-7, with 13 bases fitting TRBD2. Germline CDR1 reads SGHVS; CDR2 reads FNYEAQ. The length of the CDR3 is 14 residues. After removal of 4 bases from V and 6 bases from J, the junction contained 3 bases not matched to a gene.

This chain joins TRBV29-1 and TRBJ2-1; 8 bases map to TRBD1. The CDR3 is 13 residues long. Losses at the gene ends were 7 bases for V and 1 base for J; bases not matched to a gene: 3. Germline V lookup: CDR1 SQVTM, CDR2 ANQGSEA. CDR3 DNA sequence: TGCAGCGCCGGACAGGGTTCCTACAATGAGCAGTTCTTC. As protein: CSAGQGSYNEQFF.

The gene calls are TRBV18 and TRBJ2-1; 10 bases fit TRBD2. Per germline, CDR1 KGHSH and CDR2 LQKENI. The CDR3 covers 16 residues. V gave up 3 bases and J gave up 0 bases; unmatched junction bases: 2. The CDR3 protein is CASSPSSGGSYNEQFF. CDR3 in DNA: TGTGCCAGCTCACCTTCTAGCGGGGGCTCCTACAATGAGCAGTTCTTC.

A few counts support this clone. The chain recombines TRBV6-1 with TRBJ1-5; no clear D. V dropped 3 bases and J dropped 6 bases, with 3 bases sitting between them. The CDR3 length is 11 residues. The germline gives CDR1 MNHNS, CDR2 SASEGT. CDR3 bases: TGTGCCAGCAGTGAGAGTCAGCCCCAGCATTTT. Translation: CASSESQPQHF.

This clone was recorded once. This sequence joins TRBV30 and TRBJ1-4, with TRBD1 matching over 9 bases. The CDR3 contains 14 residues. Germline-derived CDR1 and CDR2 are GTSNPN and SVGIG (reference sequence). Trimming cost V 2 bases and J 7 bases; bases outside gene matches: 5. The CDR3 protein is CAWSLGQGAEKLFF. CDR3 DNA sequence: TGTGCCTGGAGTTTGGGACAGGGAGCTGAAAAACTGTTTTTT.

This rearrangement joins TRBV7-9 to TRBJ2-1; D is ambiguous. Trimming removed 3 bases from V and 13 bases from J, with 19 bases in between. Germline CDR1 reads SEHNR; CDR2 reads FQNEAQ (reference sequence). This CDR3 comprises 14 residues. For the CDR3, the DNA is TGTGCCAGCAGCTTGTCGCGTCCCATCGCTTCACAGTTCTTC. This encodes CASSLSRPIASQFF.

The V gene is TRBV7-7, the J gene TRBJ2-5; D gene unclear. CDR1 is SSHAT and CDR2 is FNYEAQ in the germline V gene (reference sequence). V dropped 5 bases and J dropped 1 base, with 11 bases sitting between them. This CDR3 contains 14 residues. The CDR3 DNA reads as TGTGCCAGCAGCCCCCAATCGAGCCAAGAGACCCAGTACTTC. Translating it yields CASSPQSSQETQYF.

V and J are TRBV27 and TRBJ2-1; tentatively, D is TRBD1 (6 bases). The CDR3 loop spans 13 amino acids. V lost 8 bases to trimming and J lost 10 bases, with 18 bases between them. From germline, CDR1 is MNHEY and CDR2 SMNVEV (reference sequence). The CDR3 sequence: CASALKRGGEQFF. CDR3 nucleotides: TGTGCCAGCGCCCTCAAGAGAGGGGGAGAGCAGTTCTTC.

The table lists this clone with a few counts. This chain joins TRBV5-1 and TRBJ2-7, with 8 bases identical to TRBD1. Germline CDR1 reads SGHRS; CDR2 reads YFSETQ. This CDR3 is 11 amino acids long. Trimming cost V 7 bases and J 6 bases; bases outside gene matches: 3. The CDR3 coding sequence is TGCGCCAGCGGACAGGGTGGCGAGCAGTACTTC. Its translation is CASGQGGEQYF.

V and J are TRBV29-1 and TRBJ2-4; TRBD2 agrees at 7 bases. The ends lost 4 bases at V and 5 bases at J; junction bases unmatched: 5. Germline V gene lookup returns CDR1 SQVTM and CDR2 ANQGSEA. The CDR3 is 13 amino acids. Here the CDR3 DNA reads TGCAGCGTTGGGGCTAGCGGTGAAAACATTCAGTACTTC. This translates into CSVGASGENIQYF.

This clone was picked up a small number of times. The same CDR3 is also encoded by other DNA sequences in this sample. The chain combines TRBV30 with TRBJ1-5, with TRBD1 matching 9 bases. Germline CDR1 reads GTSNPN; CDR2 reads SVGIG (reference sequence). There are 13 residues in the CDR3. With 5 bases clipped from V and 4 bases from J, the junction kept 3 bases outside the gene matches. The CDR3 here is CAWAGQGNQPQHF. The DNA for the CDR3 is TGTGCCTGGGCGGGACAGGGTAATCAGCCCCAGCATTTT.

V usage is TRBV6-5 and J usage is TRBJ2-7; TRBD2 might be the D (5 bases). CDR1 is MNHEY and CDR2 is SVGAGI in the germline V gene. This CDR3 is 16 amino acids long. V lost 2 bases and J lost 2, with 16 bases in between. CDR3 amino acids: CASSYRTGSTTYEQYF. CDR3 nucleotide sequence: TGTGCCAGCAGTTACCGGACTGGATCCACCACCTACGAGCAGTACTTC.

This chain links TRBV4-1 with TRBJ1-1, with TRBD1 as a possible D gene (5 bases). Per germline, CDR1 MGHRA and CDR2 YSYEKL. The CDR3 is made up of 14 amino acids. V was trimmed by 3 bases and J by 4 bases, leaving 12 bases between them. The CDR3: CASSHQGLGTEAFF. CDR3 in DNA: TGCGCCAGCAGCCATCAGGGCTTGGGCACTGAAGCTTTCTTT.

CDR3 residues: CASSQDLGAARGEQYF. The CDR3 DNA reads TGCGCCAGCAGCCAAGATCTGGGAGCAGCAAGGGGGGAGCAGTACTTC. The J gene is TRBJ2-7, the V gene TRBV4-1, with D perhaps TRBD1 (6 bases). The V and J ends lost 0 bases and 7 bases respectively, with 19 bases between them. This CDR3 has 16 amino acids. CDR1 and CDR2 from the germline V gene are MGHRA and YSYEKL.

The chain recombines TRBV9 with TRBJ2-2; a possible D gene is TRBD1 (6 bases). Trimming stripped 0 bases from V and 2 bases from J, with 11 bases between. CDR3 length: 16 residues. CDR1 and CDR2 (germline): SGDLS, YYNGEE. The CDR3 nucleotides are TGTGCCAGCAGCGTAGTGCAGGGGTCAAACACCGGGGAGCTGTTTTTT. Encoded protein: CASSVVQGSNTGELFF.

CDR3 region: CASSQEKGGGQPQHF. The CDR3 coding sequence is TGCGCCAGCAGCCAAGAGAAAGGGGGCGGTCAGCCCCAGCATTTT. The rearrangement uses TRBV4-1 and TRBJ1-5, with TRBD1 matching over 7 bases. The CDR3 has 15 amino acids. After removal of 0 bases from V and 6 bases from J, the junction contained 5 bases not matched to a gene. CDR1 and CDR2 (germline): MGHRA, YSYEKL.

The rearrangement links TRBV19 to TRBJ1-2; 7 nucleotides match TRBD1. Trimming at V came to 7 bases and at J to 4 bases, leaving 9 bases not matched to a gene. Per the germline V gene, CDR1 is LNHDA and CDR2 is SQIVND (reference sequence). This CDR3 contains 14 residues. The CDR3 DNA reads as TGTGCCAGTAACGTACAGGGGATCCCCTATGGCTACACCTTC. Its translation: CASNVQGIPYGYTF.

V usage is TRBV2 and J usage is TRBJ2-6, with 7 bases matching TRBD1. Trimming at V came to 10 bases and at J to 0 bases, leaving 15 bases not matched to a gene. This CDR3 is built from 18 residues. Germline V gene sequence: CDR1 SNHLY, CDR2 FYNNEI. The CDR3 spells CATPSTGDPISGANVLTF. As DNA, the CDR3 is TGTGCCACCCCTAGCACAGGGGACCCGATCTCTGGGGCCAACGTCCTGACTTTC.

The chain couples TRBV5-1 to TRBJ2-1, with 11 bases identical to TRBD2. Unmatched junction bases numbered 3, after V lost 4 bases and J lost 3 bases. Germline CDR1 is SGHRS and CDR2 is YFSETQ. The CDR3 is made up of 15 amino acids. In DNA, the CDR3 is TGCGCCAGCAGCCCCCTAGCGGGAGGCTACAATGAGCAGTTCTTC. Protein: CASSPLAGGYNEQFF.

V and J are TRBV30 and TRBJ1-6; 9 bases align to TRBD1. Germline V gives CDR1 GTSNPN, CDR2 SVGIG (reference sequence). The CDR3 sequence is 15 residues long. V gave up 1 base and J gave up 10 bases; unmatched junction bases: 8. The CDR3 DNA sequence: TGTGCCTGGAGTGGTTTGGGGACAGGGAGATCACCCCTCCACTTT. This encodes CAWSGLGTGRSPLHF.

V usage is TRBV6-1 and J usage is TRBJ2-7, with a possible D match to TRBD1 (6 bases). This CDR3 contains 14 residues. Germline lookup yields CDR1 MNHNS and CDR2 SASEGT. V shed 4 bases and J shed 6 bases, with 16 bases lying between them. In DNA form, the CDR3 reads TGTGCCAGCAGTGCCCGAACAGGGCCCTCCGAGCAGTACTTC. Translating gives CASSARTGPSEQYF.

The CDR3 loop is CASNFIGAGNTIYF. The CDR3 nucleotides read TGTGCCAGCAACTTTATCGGGGCTGGAAACACCATATATTTT. J is TRBJ1-3 and V is TRBV28; D ambiguous. Germline CDR1 is MDHEN and CDR2 is SYDVKM. V lost 7 bases and J 2 bases, leaving 12 bases between the germline ends. The CDR3 covers 14 residues.

V is TRBV25-1 and J is TRBJ2-5, with D perhaps matching TRBD2 (6 bases). Trimming cost V 6 bases and J 1 base, with 12 bases left between them. CDR3 length: 14 residues. Germline CDR1 MGHDK, CDR2 SYGVNS. CDR3 sequence: CASRTRGTQETQYF. CDR3 coding DNA: TGTGCCAGCAGGACTCGGGGGACCCAAGAGACCCAGTACTTC.

The chain couples TRBV10-3 to TRBJ1-2; 8 nucleotides align to TRBD1. V dropped 10 bases and J dropped 8; count of bases not matched to a gene: 18. This CDR3 contains 15 residues. The germline V gene has CDR1 ENHRY and CDR2 SYGVKD. CDR3 in DNA: TGTGCCACCAGGATAGGCGACAGGGGAACGAAAGGCTACACCTTC. Its protein product is CATRIGDRGTKGYTF.

The chain links TRBV7-6 to TRBJ2-7; 7 nucleotides align to TRBD1. There are 14 residues in the CDR3. V was clipped by 5 bases and J by 2 bases; unmatched bases: 6. Germline assignment: CDR1 SGHVS and CDR2 FNYEAQ. As DNA, the CDR3 is TGTGCCAGCAGCGGAGGACAGGTACCCTACGAGCAGTACTTC. Translation gives CASSGGQVPYEQYF.

The gene calls are TRBV30 and TRBJ2-7; 11 bases agree with TRBD2. This CDR3 has 15 amino acids. Germline CDR1 and CDR2: GTSNPN and SVGIG (reference sequence). V shed 2 bases, J shed 5 bases, and the junction held 8 bases outside the gene matches. CDR3 in DNA: TGTGCCTGGAGTCTGGGACTAGCGGCCTCTGACGAGCAGTACTTC. Its translation is CAWSLGLAASDEQYF.

The genes are TRBV2 and TRBJ2-1; TRBD1 matches at 8 bases. The V segment lost 4 bases and the J segment 2 bases; nucleotides outside the gene matches: 7. There are 16 residues in the CDR3. The germline gives CDR1 SNHLY, CDR2 FYNNEI. CDR3 loop: CASSVLQGQAYNEQFF. The CDR3 DNA reads as TGTGCCAGCAGTGTACTACAGGGACAGGCCTACAATGAGCAGTTCTTC. The whole variable domain, filled in from reference TRBV2 and TRBJ2-1, reads EPEVTQTPSHQVTQMGQEVILRCVPISNHLYFYWYRQILGQKVEFLVSFYNNEISEKSEIFDDQFSVERPDGSNFTLKIRSTKLEDSAMYFCASSVLQGQAYNEQFFGPGTRLTVL.

This clone has just one count. This chain connects TRBV6-6 to TRBJ1-3; the D is unclear. The V end was cut by 5 bases, the J end by 0 bases, with 8 bases between. In germline, CDR1 is MNHNY, CDR2 SVGAGI (reference sequence). The CDR3 contains 14 residues. As DNA, the CDR3 is TGTGCCAGCAGTGCAGGTAGCTCTGGAAACACCATATATTTT. Translating gives CASSAGSSGNTIYF.

This chain links TRBV6-1 with TRBJ2-7; unclear D gene. This CDR3 has 14 amino acids. Trimming stripped 2 bases from V and 3 bases from J, with 11 bases between. CDR1 is MNHNS, CDR2 SASEGT, per germline. CDR3 amino acids: CASSEWMAGYEQYF. Written as DNA, the CDR3 is TGTGCCAGCAGTGAATGGATGGCAGGCTACGAGCAGTACTTC.